These 23 T cell receptor beta chains were sequenced from one sample in a study of PD-L1 blockade in urothelial cancer. Time point given: pretreatment peripheral blood. Some clones are missing from TCRdb's copy, which holds only in-frame ones; the method was immunoSEQ multiplex PCR. This sample has 15,000 to 20,000 clones, with about 88% found just once. This specimen was PBMCs, taken around atezolizumab (anti-PD-L1) treatment. Every receptor here comes from a man aged 70-80 years with urothelial cancer.

J is TRBJ2-1 and V is TRBV30, with D possibly being TRBD2 (5 bases). The germline V and J ends were trimmed by 1 base and 14 bases, with 15 bases remaining between them. Germline assignment: CDR1 GTSNPN and CDR2 SVGIG (reference sequence). The CDR3 runs 12 residues. CDR3 nucleotide sequence: TGTGCCTGGAGTGCGACTACGGCGGTTGAGTTCTTC. It specifies CAWSATTAVEFF.

The DNA for the CDR3 is TGCGCCAGCAGCCAACCGACAGCGCGGGACAGGGGATCCCAGTACTTC. Translating gives CASSQPTARDRGSQYF. V usage is TRBV4-1 and J usage is TRBJ2-5, with 10 bases lining up with TRBD1. The CDR3 is 16 residues long. V lost 2 bases, J lost 9 bases, and 12 bases stayed unmatched. Germline V gene sequence: CDR1 MGHRA, CDR2 YSYEKL.

The V and J genes are TRBV4-1 and TRBJ2-2, with 8 bases aligning to TRBD1. Germline CDR1 reads MGHRA; CDR2 reads YSYEKL. This CDR3 region has 15 residues. The trim removed 3 bases at V and 7 bases at J, leaving 7 bases unmatched. CDR3 protein: CASSQGQDSLGELFF. The CDR3 DNA reads as TGCGCCAGCAGCCAGGGACAGGATTCACTCGGGGAGCTGTTTTTT.

The J gene is TRBJ1-2, the V gene TRBV6-1, with D possibly being TRBD1 (5 bases). V was pared by 2 bases and J by 0 bases, with 13 bases between. This CDR3 comprises 16 residues. The V gene's germline CDR1 is MNHNS and CDR2 SASEGT. The CDR3 coding sequence is TGTGCCAGCAGTGAATCCCTTCTACAGGCTAACTATGGCTACACCTTC. It codes for CASSESLLQANYGYTF.

As DNA, the CDR3 is TGTGCCAGCAGCGTAACTAGCGGGGGGGCTAGCACAGATACGCAGTATTTT. Translation: CASSVTSGGASTDTQYF. This chain connects TRBV9 to TRBJ2-3; 13 nucleotides match TRBD2. The CDR3 consists of 17 residues. After removal of 1 base from V and 0 bases from J, the junction contained 2 bases not matched to a gene. Germline values: CDR1 SGDLS, CDR2 YYNGEE.

The rearrangement uses TRBV30 and TRBJ1-2, with D hard to call. Per germline, CDR1 GTSNPN and CDR2 SVGIG (reference sequence). The CDR3 contains 15 residues. The V and J ends lost 3 bases and 4 bases respectively, with 18 bases between them. Written as DNA, the CDR3 is TGTGCCTGGAGGGTTGATCGCATGGAGGCCTATGGCTACACCTTC. This gives the protein CAWRVDRMEAYGYTF.

The chain recombines TRBV2 with TRBJ1-5, with D possibly being TRBD1 (5 bases). The germline V gene has CDR1 SNHLY and CDR2 FYNNEI. The V and J ends lost 0 bases and 2 bases respectively, with 8 bases between them. The CDR3 is made up of 15 amino acids. CDR3 protein: CASSEARVGNQPQHF. CDR3 nucleotides: TGTGCCAGCAGTGAAGCCAGGGTAGGCAATCAGCCCCAGCATTTT.

V and J are TRBV5-1 and TRBJ1-1; 7 bases fit TRBD1. Germline V gene lookup returns CDR1 SGHRS and CDR2 YFSETQ. After removal of 3 bases from V and 1 base from J, the junction contained 6 bases not matched to a gene. The CDR3 spans 15 residues. The CDR3 here is CASSYRYRGNTEAFF. The CDR3 nucleotides read TGCGCCAGCAGCTATAGATACAGGGGGAACACTGAAGCTTTCTTT.

V and J are TRBV28 and TRBJ1-2; no firm D call. There are 16 residues in the CDR3. Between the trimmed V and J ends, which lost 6 bases and 1 base, there was a span of 18 bases. Germline CDR1 and CDR2: MDHEN and SYDVKM. The CDR3 nucleotides read TGTGCCAGCAGGTTCGCGCTACGCAATCATAACTATGGCTACACCTTC. Its protein is CASRFALRNHNYGYTF.

The V gene is TRBV2, the J gene TRBJ1-6; 9 bases are shared with TRBD1. There are 20 residues in the CDR3. Germline CDR1 is SNHLY and CDR2 is FYNNEI. With 6 bases clipped from V and 8 bases from J, the junction kept 23 bases outside the gene matches. The CDR3 region is CASRWASGTGLNLLDSPLHF. CDR3 bases: TGTGCCAGCAGGTGGGCCTCCGGGACAGGGCTTAATCTTTTGGATTCACCCCTCCACTTT.

The chain combines TRBV27 with TRBJ1-6, with 10 bases fitting TRBD1. J lost 10 bases, V lost 6 bases, and 9 bases had no gene match. This CDR3 is built from 15 residues. Germline V gene lookup returns CDR1 MNHEY and CDR2 SMNVEV (reference sequence). CDR3 amino acids: CASRRTGTGDSPLHF. CDR3 nucleotides: TGTGCCAGCAGGAGGACCGGGACAGGGGACTCACCCCTCCACTTT.

The chain recombines TRBV6-6 with TRBJ1-1; D not resolved. The CDR3 contains 13 residues. V lost 2 bases to trimming and J lost 1 base, with 5 bases between them. CDR1 and CDR2 (germline): MNHNY, SVGAGI (reference sequence). The CDR3: CASSYKANTEAFF. The DNA for the CDR3 is TGTGCCAGCAGTTACAAAGCGAACACTGAAGCTTTCTTT.

The chain combines TRBV28 with TRBJ2-1, with D unclear. Germline V gives CDR1 MDHEN, CDR2 SYDVKM. The CDR3 is 11 residues long. V was clipped by 4 bases and J by 4 bases, with 2 bases between them. The CDR3 region is CASSSYNEQFF. CDR3 bases: TGTGCCAGCAGTTCTTACAATGAGCAGTTCTTC.

The chain uses TRBV2 and TRBJ1-2; the D gene is possibly TRBD1 (6 bases). V was cut by 9 bases and J by 8 bases, with 19 bases left in between. CDR1 and CDR2 (germline): SNHLY, FYNNEI. The CDR3 runs 13 residues. The CDR3 DNA reads TGTGCCAGTCACCCGGGATCAAGGGGGGGCTACACCTTC. Its protein is CASHPGSRGGYTF.

The chain links TRBV5-1 to TRBJ2-7, with TRBD1 matching over 8 bases. Germline V CDR1 and CDR2: SGHRS, YFSETQ. Trimming cost V 5 bases and J 4 bases; bases outside gene matches: 11. The CDR3 is made up of 15 amino acids. DNA of the CDR3: TGCGCCAGCAGGGTTCTTGACAGGGGAGGATACGAGCAGTACTTC. Protein: CASRVLDRGGYEQYF.

This chain uses TRBV7-2 with TRBJ2-3; tentatively, D is TRBD2 (5 bases). The germline V and J ends were trimmed by 3 bases and 0 bases, with 7 bases remaining between them. Germline CDR1 SGHTA, CDR2 FQGNSA. This CDR3 comprises 14 residues. CDR3 sequence: CASSLEASTDTQYF. The CDR3 DNA follows: TGTGCCAGCAGCTTGGAGGCTAGCACAGATACGCAGTATTTT.

V and J are TRBV2 and TRBJ2-5; 13 nucleotides agree with TRBD2. CDR1 and CDR2 from the germline V gene are SNHLY and FYNNEI. The V and J ends lost 7 bases and 5 bases, in that order; junction bases with no gene match: 7. This CDR3 spans 15 amino acids. The CDR3 protein is CASKRLAGGQETQYF. The DNA for the CDR3 is TGTGCCAGCAAACGACTAGCGGGGGGACAGGAGACCCAGTACTTC.

This clone came up a few times. The chain combines TRBV10-3 with TRBJ1-1; D gene uncertain. Per germline, CDR1 ENHRY and CDR2 SYGVKD. V was trimmed by 6 bases and J by 5 bases, leaving 13 bases between them. The CDR3 spans 13 residues. CDR3 in DNA: TGTGCCATCAGCGATCTTCCCGGGACTGAAGCTTTCTTT. This sequence encodes CAISDLPGTEAFF.

J is TRBJ1-1 and V is TRBV5-1; TRBD1 might be the D (5 bases). Between the trimmed V and J ends, which lost 4 bases and 1 base, there was a span of 20 bases. The CDR3 is 17 residues long. Germline assignment: CDR1 SGHRS and CDR2 YFSETQ. CDR3 loop: CASSPTTGGRPNTEAFF. The CDR3 bases are TGCGCCAGCAGCCCGACAACGGGGGGACGGCCGAACACTGAAGCTTTCTTT.

V is TRBV27 and J is TRBJ2-1, with 9 bases lining up with TRBD1. CDR1 MNHEY and CDR2 SMNVEV come from the germline V gene (reference sequence). The CDR3 consists of 15 residues. Unmatched junction bases numbered 3, after V lost 4 bases and J lost 2 bases. The CDR3 is CASSSWDRAYNEQFF. In nucleotides, the CDR3 is TGTGCCAGCAGTTCTTGGGACAGGGCCTACAATGAGCAGTTCTTC.

V and J are TRBV7-8 and TRBJ1-1; D is perhaps TRBD1 (6 bases). This CDR3 has 13 amino acids. V was cut by 5 bases and J by 11 bases, with 18 bases left in between. The germline CDR1 and CDR2 sequences are SGHVS and FQNEAQ. The CDR3: CASSRTIQGFAFF. CDR3 DNA: TGTGCCAGCAGCCGAACCATTCAGGGGTTTGCTTTCTTT.

The V call is TRBV11-2, the J call TRBJ2-5, with 7 bases aligning to TRBD1. V was pared by 5 bases and J by 0 bases, with 3 bases of the junction left unmatched. The CDR3 contains 14 residues. Germline V gives CDR1 SGHAT, CDR2 FQNNGV. This CDR3 reads CASSKQGHQETQYF. The CDR3 coding sequence is TGTGCCAGCAGCAAACAGGGGCACCAAGAGACCCAGTACTTC.

The rearrangement uses TRBV4-1 and TRBJ1-6; D is possibly TRBD1 (6 bases). Looked up from germline, CDR1 is MGHRA and CDR2 is YSYEKL. V was pared by 3 bases and J by 7 bases, with 22 bases between. The CDR3 has 18 residues. The CDR3 sequence is CASSQRPTPGVVNSPLHF. The DNA for the CDR3 is TGCGCCAGCAGCCAGAGACCCACTCCAGGGGTGGTAAATTCACCCCTCCACTTT.